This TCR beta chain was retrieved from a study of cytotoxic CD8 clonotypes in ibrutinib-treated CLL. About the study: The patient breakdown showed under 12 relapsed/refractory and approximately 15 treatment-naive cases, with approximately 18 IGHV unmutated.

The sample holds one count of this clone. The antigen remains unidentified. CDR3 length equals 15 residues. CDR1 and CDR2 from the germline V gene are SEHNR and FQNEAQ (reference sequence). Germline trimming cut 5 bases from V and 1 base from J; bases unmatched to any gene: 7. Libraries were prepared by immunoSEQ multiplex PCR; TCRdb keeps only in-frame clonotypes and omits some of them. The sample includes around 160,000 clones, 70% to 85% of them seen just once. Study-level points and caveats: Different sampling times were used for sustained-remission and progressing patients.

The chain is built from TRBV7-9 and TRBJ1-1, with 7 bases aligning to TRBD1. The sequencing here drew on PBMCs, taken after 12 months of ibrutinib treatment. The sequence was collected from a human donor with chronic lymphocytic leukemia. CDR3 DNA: TGTGCCAGCAGCCGCTGGGACAGTTCGAACACTGAAGCTTTCTTT. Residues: CASSRWDSSNTEAFF. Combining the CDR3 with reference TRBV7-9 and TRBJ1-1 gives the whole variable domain DTGVSQNPRHKITKRGQNVTFRCDPISEHNRLYWYRQTLGQGPEFLTYFQNEAQLEKSRLLSDRFSAERPKGSFSTLEIQRTEQGDSAMYLCASSRWDSSNTEAFFGQGTRLTVV.